The T cell receptor beta chain described here comes from a study of cytotoxic CD8 clonotypes in ibrutinib-treated CLL. Study context: Investigators collected response samples after a median roughly 12 months of treatment, range 6 to 36. Overall study results and limits: Patients showed higher baseline clonality than age-matched healthy donors, and it tracked circulating CD8+ T-cell counts. With treatment, public clonotypes, which were uncommon, either contracted or remained stable.

Of note for this clone: Its antigen remains unknown.

The V end lost 2 bases, the J end lost 1 base, and 15 bases lay between the germline ends. CDR1 and CDR2 (germline): SGHKS, YYEKEE (reference sequence). This CDR3 contains 16 residues. Depth targeted 1 in 200,000 to 1 in 1 million T cells, averaging 10x coverage per clonotype. Only in-frame clones appear in the TCRdb table, and some are missing; sequencing was by immunoSEQ multiplex PCR. Here the sample spans about 300,000 clones, 60% to 80% being singletons. The clonotype comes from a human donor with chronic lymphocytic leukemia. This specimen was PBMCs, taken at disease progression, from a patient treated with ibrutinib. The chain is built from TRBV5-5 and TRBJ2-5, with unresolved D. In DNA form, the CDR3 reads TGTGCCAGCAGCTTAGGACCTGCCCCCTTCCAAGAGACCCAGTACTTC. This codes for CASSLGPAPFQETQYF.